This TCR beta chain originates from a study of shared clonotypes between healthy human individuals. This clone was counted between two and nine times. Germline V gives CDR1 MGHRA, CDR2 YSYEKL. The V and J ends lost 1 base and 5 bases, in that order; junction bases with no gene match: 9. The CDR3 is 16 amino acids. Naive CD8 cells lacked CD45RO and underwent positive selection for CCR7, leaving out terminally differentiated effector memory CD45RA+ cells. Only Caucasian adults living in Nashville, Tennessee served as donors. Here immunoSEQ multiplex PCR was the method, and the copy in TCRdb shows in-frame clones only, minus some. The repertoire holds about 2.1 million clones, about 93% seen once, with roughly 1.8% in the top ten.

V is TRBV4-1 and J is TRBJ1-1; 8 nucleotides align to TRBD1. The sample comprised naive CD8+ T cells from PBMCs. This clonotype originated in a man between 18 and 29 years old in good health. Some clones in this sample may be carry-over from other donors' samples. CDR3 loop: CASSQVFGRGRTEAFF. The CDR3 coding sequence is TGCGCCAGCAGCCAAGTTTTCGGCAGGGGGCGGACTGAAGCTTTCTTT.